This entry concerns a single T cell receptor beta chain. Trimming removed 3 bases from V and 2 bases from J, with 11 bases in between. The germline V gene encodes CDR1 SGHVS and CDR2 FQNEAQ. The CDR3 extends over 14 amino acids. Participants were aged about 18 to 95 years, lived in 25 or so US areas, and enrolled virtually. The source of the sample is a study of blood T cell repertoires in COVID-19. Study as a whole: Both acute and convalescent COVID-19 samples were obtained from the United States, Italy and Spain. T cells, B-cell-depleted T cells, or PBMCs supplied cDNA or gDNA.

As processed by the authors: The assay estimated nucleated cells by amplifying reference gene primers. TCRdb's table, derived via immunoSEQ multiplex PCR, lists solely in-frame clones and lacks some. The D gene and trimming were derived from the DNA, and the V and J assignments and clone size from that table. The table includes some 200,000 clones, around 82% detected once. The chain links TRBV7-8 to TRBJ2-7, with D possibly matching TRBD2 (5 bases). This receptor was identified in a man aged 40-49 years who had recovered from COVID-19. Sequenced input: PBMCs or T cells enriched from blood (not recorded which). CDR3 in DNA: TGTGCCAGCAGCTTGGGCGGGTTTACCTACGAGCAGTACTTC. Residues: CASSLGGFTYEQYF.